The rows below give T cell receptor beta chains drawn from one sample of a study of blood T cell repertoires in COVID-19. The assay was immunoSEQ multiplex PCR, and TCRdb's table has in-frame clones only and misses some. The sample lists about 49,000 clones, roughly nine tenths occurring once. The sample consisted of peripheral blood. These receptors all stem from a man between 40 and 49 years old with active COVID-19. Each CDR3 is given with its conserved first and last residue. The D gene is left open where the match is weak. Expanded clones are given a class, and other clones once, few, many or no size at all.

J gene | V gene | D gene | clone size | CDR3 protein | CDR3 DNA
TRBJ1-1 | TRBV11-2 | NA | NA | CASSLGGRAGAEAFF | TGTGCCAGCAGCTTAGGCGGTAGAGCGGGCGCTGAAGCTTTCTTT
TRBJ2-3 | TRBV5-1 | TRBD2 | NA | CASSLIAGGDTDTQYF | TGCGCCAGCAGCTTGATAGCGGGAGGGGACACAGATACGCAGTATTTT
TRBJ2-2 | TRBV29-1 | TRBD1 | NA | CSAEGTGDTGELFF | TGCAGCGCGGAAGGGACAGGGGACACCGGGGAGCTGTTTTTT
TRBJ1-1 | TRBV5-4 | NA | once | CASSSPGLMNTEAFF | TGTGCCAGCAGCTCCCCCGGACTGATGAACACTGAAGCTTTCTTT
TRBJ2-7 | TRBV10-3 | NA | NA | CAISESHSSYEQYF | TGTGCCATCAGTGAGTCTCATAGCTCCTACGAGCAGTACTTC
TRBJ2-5 | TRBV5-4 | NA | NA | CASSFPSGQQETQYF | TGTGCCAGCAGCTTCCCTAGCGGACAGCAAGAGACCCAGTACTTC
TRBJ2-3 | TRBV19 | TRBD2 | NA | CASSRVESGLAGGRTTQYF | TGTGCCAGTAGTAGAGTCGAATCTGGACTAGCGGGAGGGCGAACCACGCAGTATTTT
TRBJ2-6 | TRBV30 | TRBD2 | NA | CAWGGLAGANVLTF | TGTGCCTGGGGAGGACTAGCTGGGGCCAACGTCCTGACTTTC
TRBJ2-1 | TRBV6-6 | TRBD2 | NA | CAGKTGGAEQFF | TGTGCCGGCAAGACGGGGGGGGCTGAGCAGTTCTTC
TRBJ1-2 | TRBV6-2/TRBV6-3 | NA | NA | CASRPTGRDYGYTF | TGTGCCAGCAGACCTACAGGGAGAGACTATGGCTACACCTTC
TRBJ1-2 | TRBV2 | TRBD1 | once | CASSESTGEDGYTF | TGTGCCAGCAGTGAGTCGACAGGGGAAGACGGCTACACCTTC
TRBJ2-3 | TRBV3-1/TRBV3-2 | NA | NA | CASSQEVASTDTQYF | TGTGCCAGCAGCCAAGAGGTAGCGAGCACAGATACGCAGTATTTT
TRBJ2-2 | TRBV7-6 | TRBD2 | NA | CASSALAGGTGELFF | TGTGCCAGCAGCGCTCTAGCGGGAGGAACAGGGGAGCTGTTTTTT
TRBJ1-1 | TRBV12-3/TRBV12-4 | NA | NA | CASSFVANTEAFF | TGTGCCAGCAGTTTCGTAGCGAACACTGAAGCTTTCTTT
TRBJ1-1 | TRBV27 | NA | NA | CASWGTSSNTEAFF | TGTGCCAGTTGGGGGACATCATCGAACACTGAAGCTTTCTTT
TRBJ2-7 | TRBV7-3 | TRBD1 | NA | CASSSSGGGEQYF | TGTGCCAGCAGCTCCTCAGGGGGCGGCGAGCAGTACTTC
TRBJ2-1 | TRBV5-1 | NA | once | CASRLSGFYNEQFF | TGCGCCAGCAGGTTATCAGGGTTCTACAATGAGCAGTTCTTC
TRBJ2-2 | TRBV7-7 | NA | once | CASSVTAWNTGELFF | TGTGCTAGCAGCGTGACAGCGTGGAACACCGGGGAGCTGTTTTTT
TRBJ2-2 | TRBV10-1 | TRBD2 | few | CASSLAGESSTGELFF | TGCGCCAGCAGTTTGGCGGGAGAATCGAGCACCGGGGAGCTGTTTTTT
TRBJ1-1 | TRBV11-2 | NA | NA | CASSRNGAEAFF | TGTGCCAGCAGCCGGAACGGGGCTGAAGCTTTCTTT
TRBJ2-7 | TRBV28 | TRBD1 | NA | CASGTGPTYEQYF | TGTGCCAGCGGGACAGGGCCCACCTACGAGCAGTACTTC
TRBJ2-1 | TRBV5-1 | TRBD1 | NA | CASSLGQGAYNEQFF | TGCGCCAGCAGCTTGGGACAGGGGGCCTACAATGAGCAGTTCTTC
TRBJ2-7 | TRBV4-1 | NA | NA | CASSQTTQGSYEQYF | TGCGCCAGCAGCCAAACTACCCAGGGTTCCTACGAGCAGTACTTC
TRBJ1-4 | TRBV6-1 | NA | NA | CASSEDGLLGNEKLFF | TGTGCCAGCAGTGAAGACGGGTTACTCGGTAATGAAAAACTGTTTTTT
TRBJ1-1 | TRBV2 | TRBD1 | NA | CASSRDTGAAEAFF | TGTGCCAGCAGTCGCGACACAGGGGCGGCTGAAGCTTTCTTT
TRBJ1-5 | TRBV18 | NA | NA | CASSPRAGQGSNQPQHF | TGTGCCAGCTCACCTAGGGCGGGGCAGGGATCCAATCAGCCCCAGCATTTT
TRBJ2-2 | TRBV30 | NA | NA | CAWSGRGSLTGELFF | TGTGCCTGGAGTGGACGAGGCTCCCTCACCGGGGAGCTGTTTTTT
TRBJ2-6 | TRBV28 | NA | NA | CASSSMGTPSSGANVLTF | TGTGCCAGCAGTTCTATGGGCACCCCGAGCTCTGGGGCCAACGTCCTGACTTTC
TRBJ1-2 | TRBV6-7 | TRBD1 | NA | CASSFTPGQAIYGYTF | TGTGCCAGCAGCTTTACCCCGGGACAGGCTATCTATGGCTACACCTTC
TRBJ2-7 | TRBV7-7 | TRBD2 | NA | CASSLRASGTYEQYF | TGTGCCAGCAGCTTACGGGCTAGCGGGACTTACGAGCAGTACTTC
TRBJ2-7 | TRBV30 | TRBD2 | once | CAWRGGTSYYEQYF | TGTGCCTGGAGGGGTGGGACTAGCTACTACGAGCAGTACTTC
TRBJ1-2 | TRBV30 | NA | NA | CAWRDWRGNYGYTF | TGTGCCTGGCGGGATTGGAGGGGTAACTATGGCTACACCTTC
TRBJ2-7 | TRBV28 | TRBD1 | NA | CASKPGQGVNEQYF | TGTGCCAGCAAGCCGGGACAGGGGGTTAACGAGCAGTACTTC
TRBJ2-3 | TRBV20-1 | TRBD1 | NA | CSATEQGETDTQYF | TGCAGTGCTACTGAACAGGGGGAAACAGATACGCAGTATTTT
TRBJ2-1 | TRBV7-9 | NA | NA | CASTKGGTGNEQFF | TGTGCCAGCACCAAGGGGGGGACAGGCAATGAGCAGTTCTTC
TRBJ2-2 | TRBV11-3 | TRBD1 | NA | CASSLRQGDTGELFF | TGTGCCAGCAGCTTAAGACAGGGCGACACCGGGGAGCTGTTTTTT
TRBJ1-2 | TRBV19 | TRBD1 | NA | CASSMWDSRSNYGYTF | TGTGCCAGTAGTATGTGGGACAGTCGTTCTAACTATGGCTACACCTTC
TRBJ1-5 | TRBV28 | NA | NA | CASSLQGPANNQPQHF | TGTGCCAGCAGTTTACAGGGTCCGGCCAATAATCAGCCCCAGCATTTT
TRBJ2-3 | TRBV5-6 | NA | NA | CASSWDLDTQYF | TGTGCCAGCAGCTGGGACTTAGATACGCAGTATTTT
TRBJ1-6 | TRBV5-1 | NA | NA | CASSETGQINSPLHF | TGCGCCAGCAGCGAGACCGGACAGATAAATTCACCCCTCCACTTT
TRBJ1-2 | TRBV7-9 | NA | NA | CASSLEDSGYTF | TGTGCCAGCAGCTTAGAGGACAGTGGCTACACCTTC
TRBJ2-2 | TRBV7-9 | TRBD1 | NA | CASSWDRGITGELFF | TGTGCCAGCAGCTGGGACAGGGGAATCACCGGGGAGCTGTTTTTT
TRBJ1-1 | TRBV27 | TRBD1 | NA | CASSTGQGYTEAFF | TGTGCCAGCAGTACCGGACAGGGGTACACTGAAGCTTTCTTT
TRBJ2-1 | TRBV27 | NA | NA | CASSISGTPVNEQFF | TGTGCCAGCAGTATATCCGGGACACCTGTTAATGAGCAGTTCTTC
TRBJ2-2 | TRBV7-3 | TRBD2 | NA | CASSLGRVNTGELFF | TGTGCCAGCAGCTTAGGGAGGGTCAACACCGGGGAGCTGTTTTTT
TRBJ1-6 | TRBV9 | NA | NA | CASSPGGTGSPLHF | TGTGCCAGCAGCCCGGGGGGGACGGGTTCACCCCTCCACTTT
TRBJ2-1 | TRBV4-1 | NA | NA | CASSHGGTPFGEQFF | TGCGCCAGCAGCCATGGGGGGACCCCCTTCGGTGAGCAGTTCTTC
TRBJ1-3 | TRBV29-1 | TRBD1 | NA | CSVTGDGYGNTIYF | TGCAGCGTAACAGGGGATGGCTACGGAAACACCATATATTTT
TRBJ2-2 | TRBV7-9 | TRBD1 | NA | CASSLRRRTGANTGELFF | TGTGCCAGCAGCCTCCGGAGAAGGACAGGGGCGAACACCGGGGAGCTGTTTTTT